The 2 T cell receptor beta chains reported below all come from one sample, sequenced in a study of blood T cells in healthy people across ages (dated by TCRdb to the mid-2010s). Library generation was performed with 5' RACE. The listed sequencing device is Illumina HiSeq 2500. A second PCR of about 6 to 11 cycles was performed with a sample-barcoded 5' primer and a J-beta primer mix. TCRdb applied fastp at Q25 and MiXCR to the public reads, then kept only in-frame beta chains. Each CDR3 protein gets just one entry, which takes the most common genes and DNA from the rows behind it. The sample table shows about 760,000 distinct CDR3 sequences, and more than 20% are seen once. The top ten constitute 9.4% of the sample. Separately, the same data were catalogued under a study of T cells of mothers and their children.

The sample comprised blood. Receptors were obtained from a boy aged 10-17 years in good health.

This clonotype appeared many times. CDR3 DNA sequence: TGTGCCATCAGTGATTCCGACAGGGGCTATCAGCCCCAGCATTTT. This sequence encodes CAISDSDRGYQPQHF. The V gene is TRBV10-3, the J gene TRBJ1-5, with 8 bases identical to TRBD1. J was trimmed by 5 bases and V by 3 bases; bases with no gene match: 6. This CDR3 comprises 15 residues. Germline CDR1 reads ENHRY; CDR2 reads SYGVKD.

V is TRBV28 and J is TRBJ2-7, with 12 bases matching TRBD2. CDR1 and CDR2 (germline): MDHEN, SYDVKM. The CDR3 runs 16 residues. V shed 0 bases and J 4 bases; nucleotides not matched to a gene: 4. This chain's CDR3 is CASSLWTSGREYEQYF. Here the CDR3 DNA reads TGTGCCAGCAGTTTATGGACTAGCGGGAGAGAGTACGAGCAGTACTTC.